The T cell receptor (beta chain) under discussion was sequenced for a study of T cell repertoires in ileal Crohn's disease. Germline V lookup: CDR1 SGHRS, CDR2 YFSETQ. V shed 8 bases and J 10 bases; nucleotides not matched to a gene: 9. The CDR3 is 14 residues long. A word on this clone: Its antigen is as yet unknown.

Findings of the study overall: Compared with CD4 T cells, sorted CD8 cells carried more expanded clones.

Clones were read by immunoSEQ multiplex PCR, and TCRdb kept only the in-frame ones, dropping some. The sample holds some 11,000 clones, around 81% seen once. The sequence derives from an adult with Crohn's disease. V and J are TRBV5-1 and TRBJ2-1; 13 nucleotides match TRBD2. The sequenced sample consisted of ileal tissue. In DNA form, the CDR3 reads TGCGCCAGTAGGACTAGCGGGGGAGTTGGCGAGCAGTTCTTC. Amino acid sequence: CASRTSGGVGEQFF.